In this sample, the clone carrying this T cell receptor (beta chain) turned up a few times. These data are taken from a study of T cell responses to AZD1222 COVID-19 vaccine. The CDR3 extends over 14 amino acids. Germline V CDR1 and CDR2: SGHAT, FQNNGV. V was trimmed by 1 base and J by 8 bases, leaving 11 bases between them. Assay: immunoSEQ multiplex PCR; the TCRdb copy retains only in-frame clones and omits some. Seen here are about 120,000 clones, 70% to 90% observed once, and the top ten hold 3% to 4.5%. The sequenced sample was peripheral blood, obtained on day 0 of MenACWY control vaccination. J is TRBJ1-4 and V is TRBV11-2; D remains ambiguous. The source is an adult in good health. The CDR3 is CASSLVGIKEKLFF. The CDR3 DNA is TGTGCCAGCAGCTTAGTAGGGATTAAAGAAAAACTGTTTTTT.